Below are 21 T cell receptor beta chains sequenced from a single sample in a study of T cells in Graves' hyperthyroidism and ophthalmopathy. The TCR beta CDR3 regions underwent amplification using RNA transcripts as the source. When the TCR CDR3 underwent first-round RT-PCR, the HTBI primer set was used. One entry per CDR3 protein results from TCRdb running MiXCR on the multiplex PCR reads. The top ten hold roughly 28% of the sample, which has around 200,000 distinct CDR3 sequences, about a sixth seen once. Input material: blood. The receptors originated from a woman between 45 and 60 years old with Graves' hyperthyroidism.

The chain carries TRBV7-2 and TRBJ2-7; 9 positions agree with TRBD2. With 3 bases clipped from V and 2 bases from J, the junction kept 5 bases outside the gene matches. CDR3 size: 15 residues. Germline values: CDR1 SGHTA, CDR2 FQGNSA. The CDR3 DNA reads as TGTGCCAGCAGCTTCTCGGGACTAGCCCCCTACGAGCAGTACTTC. Encoded protein: CASSFSGLAPYEQYF.

V and J are TRBV28 and TRBJ2-5; D possibly corresponds to TRBD2 (6 bases). V was pared by 4 bases and J by 0 bases, with 12 bases between. This CDR3 is 15 amino acids long. The germline V gene has CDR1 MDHEN and CDR2 SYDVKM. CDR3 amino acids: CASSSPREYQETQYF. As DNA, the CDR3 is TGTGCCAGCAGTTCCCCCCGGGAGTACCAAGAGACCCAGTACTTC.

This clonotype has ten or more counts. This chain joins TRBV19 and TRBJ2-1, with D perhaps matching TRBD1 (6 bases). This CDR3 has 14 residues. Between the trimmed V and J ends, which lost 3 bases and 4 bases, there was a span of 10 bases. The germline V gene encodes CDR1 LNHDA and CDR2 SQIVND (reference sequence). CDR3 DNA: TGTGCCAGTAGTATGGGGGCCAGATACAATGAGCAGTTCTTC. It codes for CASSMGARYNEQFF.

This rearrangement joins TRBV12-3 or TRBV12-4 to TRBJ1-2, with TRBD1 matching over 8 bases. This CDR3 spans 14 amino acids. V lost 6 bases and J lost 8; bases outside the gene matches: 11. The CDR3 spells CASSPGQGQGGYTF. In DNA, the CDR3 is TGTGCCAGCAGCCCAGGACAGGGTCAGGGCGGCTACACCTTC.

In this sample, this clonotype turned up many times. CDR3 in amino acids: CASSADRLEAFF. The CDR3 nucleotides are TGTGCCAGTAGTGCCGACAGGCTTGAAGCTTTCTTT. The gene calls are TRBV19 and TRBJ1-1; TRBD1 is a possible D gene (6 bases). The CDR3 is 12 residues long. CDR1 is LNHDA, CDR2 SQIVND, per germline (reference sequence). Trimming cost V 5 bases and J 7 bases, with 11 bases left between them.

In its sample, this clonotype was seen once. The chain couples TRBV7-2 to TRBJ2-4; no clear D. Germline V gives CDR1 SGHTA, CDR2 FQGNSA. The CDR3 has 15 amino acids. The V gene lost 1 base and the J gene lost 0 bases, with 7 bases spanning the gap. The DNA for the CDR3 is TGTGCCAGCAGCTTAGACAGTATAGCCAAAAACATTCAGTACTTC. It specifies CASSLDSIAKNIQYF.

The CDR3 here is CASSVGVGGHYNEQFF. CDR3 in DNA: TGTGCCAGCAGCGTAGGGGTGGGGGGGCACTACAATGAGCAGTTCTTC. This rearrangement joins TRBV9 to TRBJ2-1, with TRBD2 as a possible D gene (7 bases). V was pared by 0 bases and J by 3 bases, with 13 bases between. CDR3 length: 16 amino acids. Germline V gene sequence: CDR1 SGDLS, CDR2 YYNGEE.

This clonotype was seen at least ten times. The chain links TRBV5-5 to TRBJ2-3; 8 bases map to TRBD1. Germline-derived CDR1 and CDR2 are SGHKS and YYEKEE (reference sequence). The CDR3 contains 18 residues. J lost 2 bases, V lost 0 bases, and 11 bases had no gene match. The CDR3 nucleotides read TGTGCCAGCAGCTTGGGTCGGCGACAGGGGCGAGACACAGATACGCAGTATTTT. It specifies CASSLGRRQGRDTDTQYF.

This clonotype was detected many times. The CDR3 DNA is TGTGCCAGCAGCTTAGTCCCCCAGGAGGGCTACACCTTC. It specifies CASSLVPQEGYTF. The chain is built from TRBV7-9 and TRBJ1-2; D call uncertain. CDR3 length equals 13 residues. V was trimmed by 1 base and J by 8 bases, leaving 11 bases between them. Germline CDR1 SEHNR, CDR2 FQNEAQ (reference sequence).

Ten or more counts support this clonotype. The rearrangement links TRBV7-2 to TRBJ2-7, with a weak D call TRBD2 (5 bases). CDR1 is SGHTA and CDR2 is FQGNSA in the germline V gene. The V end was cut by 3 bases, the J end by 3 bases, with 15 bases between. The CDR3 runs to 15 residues. CDR3 residues: CASSFGPSAGYEQYF. For the CDR3, the DNA is TGTGCCAGCAGCTTCGGCCCCTCGGCGGGCTACGAGCAGTACTTC.

The rearrangement joins TRBV2 to TRBJ1-1, with a weak D call TRBD1 (6 bases). This CDR3 comprises 14 residues. Germline CDR1 SNHLY, CDR2 FYNNEI. Deletions cut 7 bases from V and 5 bases from J, with 17 bases between. As DNA, the CDR3 is TGTGCCAGCAATGTGGGGGCGCAGCGGACTGAAGCTTTCTTT. It translates to CASNVGAQRTEAFF.

This clonotype was found many times. The chain has TRBV6-1 and TRBJ2-7, with TRBD1 matching 9 bases. The CDR3 is 12 amino acids. V lost 11 bases, J lost 2 bases, and 4 bases stayed unmatched. Looked up from germline, CDR1 is MNHNS and CDR2 is SASEGT. The CDR3: CAAGQGTYEQYF. Here the CDR3 DNA reads TGTGCCGCGGGACAGGGTACCTACGAGCAGTACTTC.

DNA of the CDR3: TGTGCCAGTAGTTGGAGCAGAGGGGATGAAAAACTGTTTTTT. Protein sequence: CASSWSRGDEKLFF. This sequence joins TRBV19 and TRBJ1-4, with D possibly being TRBD1 (5 bases). The V gene's germline CDR1 is LNHDA and CDR2 SQIVND (reference sequence). The CDR3 length is 14 residues. The ends were cut back, 5 bases at V and 6 bases at J, with 13 bases in the middle.

This clonotype occurred many times. The V call is TRBV5-1, the J call TRBJ2-5, with D tentatively TRBD1 (6 bases). The germline gives CDR1 SGHRS, CDR2 YFSETQ. CDR3 length: 13 amino acids. The germline V and J ends were trimmed by 7 bases and 1 base, with 11 bases remaining between them. The CDR3 DNA is TGCGCCAGCGCAGGGGAGAGCCAAGAGACCCAGTACTTC. Translated, it gives CASAGESQETQYF.

This clonotype has at least ten counts. This chain uses TRBV5-6 with TRBJ1-1; D may be TRBD1 (5 bases). The germline gives CDR1 SGHDT, CDR2 YYEEEE. This CDR3 is built from 17 residues. V dropped 2 bases and J dropped 1 base, with 18 bases sitting between them. In nucleotides, the CDR3 is TGTGCCAGCAGCTTCTTCCCTCGGGACGGCCGGAACACTGAAGCTTTCTTT. Its translation is CASSFFPRDGRNTEAFF.

This clonotype was found many times. V is TRBV16 and J is TRBJ1-4, with 7 bases matching TRBD1. With V trimmed by 4 bases and J by 5 bases, 7 bases remained unmatched. Germline lookup yields CDR1 KGHSY and CDR2 FQNENV. The CDR3 has 15 residues. The CDR3 bases are TGTGCCAGCAGCCTACAGGGGACGTCCAATGAAAAACTGTTTTTT. Amino acid sequence: CASSLQGTSNEKLFF.

Many counts were recorded for this clonotype. J is TRBJ1-2 and V is TRBV9; a possible D gene is TRBD1 (6 bases). Germline assignment: CDR1 SGDLS and CDR2 YYNGEE. V lost 6 bases and J lost 6, with 21 bases in between. This CDR3 spans 15 amino acids. The CDR3 bases are TGTGCCAGCACCCGCGGGGGACATTTAAAAGATGGCTACACCTTC. Amino acids: CASTRGGHLKDGYTF.

The J gene is TRBJ1-2, the V gene TRBV11-2, with D perhaps TRBD1 (5 bases). Germline lookup yields CDR1 SGHAT and CDR2 FQNNGV. This CDR3 is 15 amino acids long. The ends were cut back, 2 bases at V and 8 bases at J, with 18 bases in the middle. In DNA form, the CDR3 reads TGTGCCAGCAGCTTACTATCTGCAGCCCCAGGGGGCTACACCTTC. This gives the protein CASSLLSAAPGGYTF.

In its sample, this clonotype was seen many times. The rearrangement joins TRBV28 to TRBJ1-5, with D possibly being TRBD1 (6 bases). With 3 bases removed from V and 4 bases from J, the gap between germline ends came to 13 bases. Germline-derived CDR1 and CDR2 are MDHEN and SYDVKM. CDR3 length equals 15 residues. CDR3 DNA: TGTGCCAGCAGTTTCCCCCAGGGGTTAAATCAGCCCCAGCATTTT. Residues: CASSFPQGLNQPQHF.

This clonotype was seen repeatedly, ten times or more. The chain has TRBV3-1 and TRBJ2-3, with TRBD2 as a possible D gene (6 bases). Looked up from germline, CDR1 is LGHDT and CDR2 is YNNKEL (reference sequence). V shed 0 bases and J shed 1 base, with 14 bases lying between them. This CDR3 comprises 17 residues. Here the CDR3 DNA reads TGTGCCAGCAGCCAAGAAGGGAGGATGTGGGGCACAGATACGCAGTATTTT. This gives the protein CASSQEGRMWGTDTQYF.

The chain employs TRBV6-1 and TRBJ1-1; D is ambiguous. Germline V gene sequence: CDR1 MNHNS, CDR2 SASEGT. This CDR3 spans 12 amino acids. V lost 5 bases, J lost 4 bases, and 8 bases lay in between. The CDR3 region is CASSRRGTEAFF. CDR3 nucleotides: TGTGCCAGCAGTCGACGAGGCACTGAAGCTTTCTTT.